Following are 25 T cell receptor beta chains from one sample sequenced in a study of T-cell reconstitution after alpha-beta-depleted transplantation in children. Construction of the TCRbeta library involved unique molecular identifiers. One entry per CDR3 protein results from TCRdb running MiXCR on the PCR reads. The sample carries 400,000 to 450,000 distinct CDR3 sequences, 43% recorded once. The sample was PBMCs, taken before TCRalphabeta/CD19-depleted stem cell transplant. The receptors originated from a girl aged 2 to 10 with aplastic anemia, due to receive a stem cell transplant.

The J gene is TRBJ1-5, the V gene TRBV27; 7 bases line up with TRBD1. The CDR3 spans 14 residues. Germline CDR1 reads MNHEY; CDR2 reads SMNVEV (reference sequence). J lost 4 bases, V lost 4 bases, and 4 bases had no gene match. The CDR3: CASSSGQLNQPQHF. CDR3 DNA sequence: TGTGCCAGCAGTTCGGGACAGTTAAATCAGCCCCAGCATTTT.

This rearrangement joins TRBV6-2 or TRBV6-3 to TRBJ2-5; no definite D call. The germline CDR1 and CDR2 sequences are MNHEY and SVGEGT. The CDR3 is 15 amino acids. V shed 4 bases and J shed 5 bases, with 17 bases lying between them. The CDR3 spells CASSSPGSKAETQYF. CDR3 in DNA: TGTGCCAGCAGTTCCCCCGGGTCCAAGGCGGAGACCCAGTACTTC.

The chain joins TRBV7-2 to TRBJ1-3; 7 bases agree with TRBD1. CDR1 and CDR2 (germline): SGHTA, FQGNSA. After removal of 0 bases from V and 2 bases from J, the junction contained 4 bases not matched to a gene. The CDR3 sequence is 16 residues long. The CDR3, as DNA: TGTGCCAGCAGCTTAGCTGGGACAGATACTGGAAACACCATATATTTT. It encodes CASSLAGTDTGNTIYF. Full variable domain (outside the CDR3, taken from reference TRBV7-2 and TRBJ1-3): GAGVSQSPSNKVTEKGKDVELRCDPISGHTALYWYRQSLGQGLEFLIYFQGNSAPDKSGLPSDRFSAERTGGSVSTLTIQRTQQEDSAVYLCASSLAGTDTGNTIYFGEGSWLTVV.

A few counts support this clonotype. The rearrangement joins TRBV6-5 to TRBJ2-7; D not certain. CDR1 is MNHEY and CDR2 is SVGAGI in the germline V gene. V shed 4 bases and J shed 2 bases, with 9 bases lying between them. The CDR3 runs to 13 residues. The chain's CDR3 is CASSFSWTYEQYF. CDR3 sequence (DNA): TGTGCCAGCAGTTTTTCCTGGACCTACGAGCAGTACTTC.

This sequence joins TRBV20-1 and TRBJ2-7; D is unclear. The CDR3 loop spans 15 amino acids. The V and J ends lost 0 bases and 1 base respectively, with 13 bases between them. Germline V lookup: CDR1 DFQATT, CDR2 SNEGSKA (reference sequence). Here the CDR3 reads CSARDPKGRSYEQYF. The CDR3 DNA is TGCAGTGCTAGAGATCCAAAGGGAAGGTCCTACGAGCAGTACTTC.

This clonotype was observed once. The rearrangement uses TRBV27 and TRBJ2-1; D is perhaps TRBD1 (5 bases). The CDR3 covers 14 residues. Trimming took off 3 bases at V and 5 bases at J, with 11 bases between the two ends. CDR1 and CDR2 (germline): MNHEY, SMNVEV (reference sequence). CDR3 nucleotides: TGTGCCAGCAGTTTTCTCTCCAGGGACAATGAGCAGTTCTTC. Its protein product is CASSFLSRDNEQFF.

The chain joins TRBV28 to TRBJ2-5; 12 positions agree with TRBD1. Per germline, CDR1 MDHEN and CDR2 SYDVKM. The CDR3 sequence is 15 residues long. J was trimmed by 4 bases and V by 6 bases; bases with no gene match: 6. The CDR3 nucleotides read TGTGCCAGCAGCCCCGGGACAGGGGGCCGAGAGACCCAGTACTTC. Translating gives CASSPGTGGRETQYF.

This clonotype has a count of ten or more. The CDR3 region is CASSPGVAGGNYEQYF. CDR3 nucleotide sequence: TGTGCCAGCAGTCCGGGGGTAGCGGGAGGAAACTACGAGCAGTACTTC. The chain carries TRBV12-3 or TRBV12-4 and TRBJ2-7, with 10 bases that match TRBD2. V shed 5 bases, J shed 3 bases, and the junction held 10 bases outside the gene matches. This CDR3 is 16 amino acids long.

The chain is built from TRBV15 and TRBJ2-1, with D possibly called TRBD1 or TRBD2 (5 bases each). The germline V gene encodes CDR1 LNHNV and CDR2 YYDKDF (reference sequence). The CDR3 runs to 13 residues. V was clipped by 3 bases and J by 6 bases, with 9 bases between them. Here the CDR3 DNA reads TGTGCCACCAGCAGCGAGAGGGGCAATGAGCAGTTCTTC. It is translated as CATSSERGNEQFF.

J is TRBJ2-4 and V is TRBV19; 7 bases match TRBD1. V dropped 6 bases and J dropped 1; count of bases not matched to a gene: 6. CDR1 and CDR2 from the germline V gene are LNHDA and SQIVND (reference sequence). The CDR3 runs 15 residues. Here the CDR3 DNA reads TGTGCCAGTAGGGACAGGCCAGGGGCCAAAAACATTCAGTACTTC. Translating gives CASRDRPGAKNIQYF.

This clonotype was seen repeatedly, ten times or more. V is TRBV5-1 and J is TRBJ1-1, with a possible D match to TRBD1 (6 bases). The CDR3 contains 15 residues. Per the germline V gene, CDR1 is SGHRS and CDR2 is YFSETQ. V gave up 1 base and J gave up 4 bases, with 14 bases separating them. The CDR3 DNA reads TGCGCCAGCAGCTTGCAGGGGCTGGGTAGCACTGAAGCTTTCTTT. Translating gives CASSLQGLGSTEAFF.

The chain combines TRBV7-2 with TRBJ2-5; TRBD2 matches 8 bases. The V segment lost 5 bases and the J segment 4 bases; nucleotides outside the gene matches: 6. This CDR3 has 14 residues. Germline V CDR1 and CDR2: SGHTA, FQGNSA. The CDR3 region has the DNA TGTGCCAGCAGCCCCCCCGGGGGGGCAGAGACCCAGTACTTC. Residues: CASSPPGGAETQYF.

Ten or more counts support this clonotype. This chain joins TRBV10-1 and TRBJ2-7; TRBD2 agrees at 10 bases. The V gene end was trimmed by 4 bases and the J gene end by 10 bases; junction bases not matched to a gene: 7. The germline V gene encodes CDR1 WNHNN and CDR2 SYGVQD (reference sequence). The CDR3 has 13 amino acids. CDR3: CASSGASGSEQYF. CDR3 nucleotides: TGCGCCAGCAGTGGGGCTAGCGGGAGCGAACAGTACTTC.

The CDR3 here is CASTSGTPYEQYF. The CDR3 nucleotides read TGTGCCAGCACCTCGGGGACCCCCTACGAGCAGTACTTC. The chain uses TRBV28 and TRBJ2-7, with D perhaps matching TRBD1 or TRBD2 (5 bases each). Trimming pared 7 bases from V and 2 bases from J, leaving 12 bases between. CDR3 length equals 13 residues. Germline lookup yields CDR1 MDHEN and CDR2 SYDVKM.

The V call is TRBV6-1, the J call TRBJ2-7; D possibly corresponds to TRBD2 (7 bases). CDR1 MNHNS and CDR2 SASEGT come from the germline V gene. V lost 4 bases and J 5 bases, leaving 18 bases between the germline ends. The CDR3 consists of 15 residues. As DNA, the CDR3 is TGTGCCAGCAGTGCTCTGGCCGGGGGGCCTGACGAGCAGTACTTC. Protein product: CASSALAGGPDEQYF.

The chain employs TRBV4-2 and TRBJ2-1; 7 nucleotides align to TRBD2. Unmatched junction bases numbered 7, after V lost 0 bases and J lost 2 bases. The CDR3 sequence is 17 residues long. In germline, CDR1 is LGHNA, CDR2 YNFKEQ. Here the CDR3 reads CASSQDWLADPYNEQFF. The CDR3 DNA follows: TGTGCCAGCAGCCAAGATTGGCTAGCGGACCCCTACAATGAGCAGTTCTTC.

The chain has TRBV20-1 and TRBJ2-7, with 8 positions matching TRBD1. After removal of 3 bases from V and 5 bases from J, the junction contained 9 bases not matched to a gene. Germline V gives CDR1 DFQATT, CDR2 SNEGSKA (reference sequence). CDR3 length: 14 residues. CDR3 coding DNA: TGCAGTGCTAGTTTAGGACAGGGCGCCAACGAGCAGTACTTC. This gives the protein CSASLGQGANEQYF.

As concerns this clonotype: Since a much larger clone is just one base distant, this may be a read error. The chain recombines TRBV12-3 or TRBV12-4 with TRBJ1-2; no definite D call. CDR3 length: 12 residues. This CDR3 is CANSFSQTGYTF. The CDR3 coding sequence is TGTGCCAACAGTTTTTCGCAAACCGGCTACACCTTC.

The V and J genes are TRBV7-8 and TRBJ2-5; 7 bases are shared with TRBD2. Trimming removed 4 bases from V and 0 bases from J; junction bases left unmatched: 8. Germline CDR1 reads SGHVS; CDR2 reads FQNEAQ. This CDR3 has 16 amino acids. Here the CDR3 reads CASSSPTSSDQETQYF. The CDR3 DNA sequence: TGTGCCAGCAGCTCCCCGACTAGCAGTGACCAAGAGACCCAGTACTTC.

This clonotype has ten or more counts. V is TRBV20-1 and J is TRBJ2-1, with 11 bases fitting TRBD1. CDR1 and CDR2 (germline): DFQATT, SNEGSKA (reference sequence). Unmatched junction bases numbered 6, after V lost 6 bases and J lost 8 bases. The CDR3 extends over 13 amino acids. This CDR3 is CSAPGQGEDEQFF. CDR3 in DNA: TGCAGTGCCCCGGGACAGGGGGAGGATGAGCAGTTCTTC.

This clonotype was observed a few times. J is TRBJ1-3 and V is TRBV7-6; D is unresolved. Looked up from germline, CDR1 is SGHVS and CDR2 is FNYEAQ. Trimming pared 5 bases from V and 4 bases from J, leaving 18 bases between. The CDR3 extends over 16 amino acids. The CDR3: CASSPYLGPGGNTIYF. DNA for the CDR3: TGTGCCAGCAGCCCCTACCTTGGACCGGGAGGAAACACCATATATTTT. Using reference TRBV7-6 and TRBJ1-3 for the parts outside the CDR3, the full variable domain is GAGVSQSPRYKVTKRGQDVALRCDPISGHVSLYWYRQALGQGPEFLTYFNYEAQQDKSGLPNDRFSAERPEGSISTLTIQRTEQRDSAMYRCASSPYLGPGGNTIYFGEGSWLTVV.

This CDR3 reads CASSGGLASYTGELFF. CDR3 DNA sequence: TGCGCCAGCAGTGGAGGACTAGCGAGCTACACCGGGGAGCTGTTTTTT. The chain is built from TRBV10-2 and TRBJ2-2; 9 positions agree with TRBD2. The V and J ends lost 4 bases and 3 bases, in that order; junction bases with no gene match: 6. The CDR3 has 16 residues. Germline V lookup: CDR1 WSHSY, CDR2 SAAADI.

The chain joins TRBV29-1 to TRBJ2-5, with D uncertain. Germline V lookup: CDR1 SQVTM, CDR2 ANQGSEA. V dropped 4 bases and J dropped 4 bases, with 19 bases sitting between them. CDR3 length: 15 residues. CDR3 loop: CSVASTRRGSETQYF. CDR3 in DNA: TGCAGCGTTGCTTCGACCCGAAGAGGTTCAGAGACCCAGTACTTC.

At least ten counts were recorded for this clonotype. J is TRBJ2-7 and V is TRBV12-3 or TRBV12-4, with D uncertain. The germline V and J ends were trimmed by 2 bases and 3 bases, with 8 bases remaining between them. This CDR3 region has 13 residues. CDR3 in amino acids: CASSLIGGYEQYF. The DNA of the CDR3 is TGTGCCAGCAGTTTAATCGGCGGCTACGAGCAGTACTTC.

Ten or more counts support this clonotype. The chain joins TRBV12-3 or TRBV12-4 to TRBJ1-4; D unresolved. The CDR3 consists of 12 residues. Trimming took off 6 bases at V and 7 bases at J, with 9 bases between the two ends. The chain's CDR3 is CASRSGSEKLFF. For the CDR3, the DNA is TGTGCCAGCAGGAGCGGGAGTGAAAAACTGTTTTTT.